This T cell receptor beta chain was captured by sequencing in a study of response to subunit inactivated influenza vaccine. Looked up from germline, CDR1 is LNHNV and CDR2 is YYDKDF (reference sequence). This CDR3 comprises 16 residues. TCRdb re-called the RT-PCR reads with MiXCR, one entry per CDR3 protein. There are about 570,000 distinct CDR3 sequences in the sample; around 10% occur only once, and approximately 10% lies in the top ten. With respect to this clonotype: One end of the junction is discordant with germline, which a read error may explain.

These data also featured in a second study, about T cells expressing NK-cell markers. That paper notes: UMIs were included in TCR beta cDNA generated by 5'RACE template switching. All TCR beta repertoires analysed originated from sorted CD3+CD56+NKG2C+, CD3+CD56+NKG2C- and CD3+CD56-NKG2C+ T cells.

V gene TRBV15 combines with J gene TRBJ1-1; 8 bases match TRBD1. The sequencing used PBMCs from blood, collected on the day of vaccination. This receptor was obtained from a man aged 45-65 years who received an inactivated influenza vaccine. In DNA, the CDR3 is TGTGCCACCAGCAGAGAGGCAGGGGGCTCGAACACTGAAGCTTACTTT. Its translation: CATSREAGGSNTEAYF.